The next 2 T cell receptor beta chains were all read from a single sample in a study of blood T cell repertoires in COVID-19. TCRdb keeps only in-frame clones here, not all; method: immunoSEQ multiplex PCR. Seen here are over 130,000 clones, approximately 80% observed once, and the top ten hold more than 3.5%. Sequencing input: peripheral blood. These receptors were taken from a woman older than 75 with active or convalescent COVID-19.

The chain joins TRBV18 to TRBJ1-3, with a possible D match to TRBD1 (5 bases). Germline V gives CDR1 KGHSH, CDR2 LQKENI. The CDR3 spans 14 residues. V was shortened by 4 bases and J by 0 bases, with 7 bases between the two germline ends. The DNA for the CDR3 is TGTGCCAGCTCACGTGACAGCTCTGGAAACACCATATATTTT. Translating it yields CASSRDSSGNTIYF.

This sequence joins TRBV3-1 (or the pseudogene TRBV3-2) and TRBJ1-6; 10 nucleotides match TRBD1. There are 15 residues in the CDR3. The junction had 5 bases not matched to a gene; V was cut back by 4 bases and J by 8 bases. CDR1 is LGHDT, CDR2 YNNKEL, per germline (reference sequence). In DNA form, the CDR3 reads TGTGCCAGCAGCCTATGGACAGGGGGATATTCACCCCTCCACTTT. Its translation is CASSLWTGGYSPLHF.